Presented here are 11 T cell receptor beta chains from one specimen sequenced in a study of T cell repertoires in cytomegalovirus infection. No antigen has been assigned to these receptors. Each CDR3 protein gets one entry after TCRdb re-called the reads with MiXCR. The sample contains around 900,000 distinct CDR3 sequences, more than 25% of which appear only once. The sequencing here drew on cultured CD8+ T cells from PBMCs, taken from culture after CMV antigen stimulation. Source of these receptors: a human donor in good health (CMV status not recorded). Some clones in this sample may be carry-over from other donors' samples.

This clonotype has only a few counts. The chain employs TRBV4-1 and TRBJ2-1; 13 bases match TRBD2. This CDR3 comprises 17 residues. Germline CDR1 reads MGHRA; CDR2 reads YSYEKL. The ends lost 0 bases at V and 5 bases at J; junction bases unmatched: 4. This CDR3 reads CASSQETSGGVNNEQFF. The CDR3 bases are TGCGCCAGCAGCCAAGAAACTAGCGGGGGGGTCAACAATGAGCAGTTCTTC.

The sample holds a few counts of this clonotype. CDR3 in amino acids: CASSSVLPIYNEQFF. The CDR3 DNA reads TGTGCCAGCAGCTCGGTCCTTCCTATATACAATGAGCAGTTCTTC. The chain joins TRBV7-9 to TRBJ2-1; no definite D call. V shed 4 bases and J shed 4 bases, with 14 bases lying between them. Germline CDR1 SEHNR, CDR2 FQNEAQ (reference sequence). CDR3 size: 15 residues.

The V gene is TRBV7-9, the J gene TRBJ2-4, with TRBD2 identical over 8 bases. J lost 7 bases, V lost 5 bases, and 7 bases had no gene match. The CDR3 has 14 residues. Germline loops: CDR1 SEHNR, CDR2 FQNEAQ (reference sequence). Here the CDR3 reads CASSPSGGRNIQYF. The CDR3 DNA is TGTGCCAGCAGCCCCTCGGGAGGGCGGAACATTCAGTACTTC.

The rearrangement uses TRBV19 and TRBJ1-1; D unresolved. Looked up from germline, CDR1 is LNHDA and CDR2 is SQIVND (reference sequence). CDR3 length: 11 residues. V shed 2 bases and J shed 6 bases, with 4 bases lying between them. CDR3 sequence (DNA): TGTGCCAGTAGTATAAGAGCTGAAGCTTTCTTT. As protein: CASSIRAEAFF.

This clonotype was seen at least ten times. V gene TRBV12-3 or TRBV12-4 combines with J gene TRBJ1-5, with unresolved D. The CDR3 totals 14 residues. Trimming removed 3 bases at V and 2 bases at J, with 8 bases between. This chain's CDR3 is CASSFGEGNQPQHF. The CDR3 region has the DNA TGTGCCAGCAGTTTCGGGGAGGGCAATCAGCCCCAGCATTTT.

V and J are TRBV2 and TRBJ2-5, with D possibly being TRBD1 (6 bases). The length of the CDR3 is 12 residues. CDR1 is SNHLY and CDR2 is FYNNEI in the germline V gene. Trimming pared 8 bases from V and 2 bases from J, leaving 9 bases between. CDR3 bases: TGTGCCAGCCCCGACAGGCAAGAGACCCAGTACTTC. This encodes CASPDRQETQYF.

This clonotype was seen a few times. The chain couples TRBV5-1 to TRBJ2-3; no firm D call. V dropped 0 bases and J dropped 2 bases, with 13 bases sitting between them. The CDR3 runs 16 residues. CDR1 is SGHRS and CDR2 is YFSETQ in the germline V gene. DNA for the CDR3: TGCGCCAGCAGCTTGGCCGGGTCCTTGATCACAGATACGCAGTATTTT. This codes for CASSLAGSLITDTQYF. The whole variable domain, remainder taken from reference TRBV5-1 and TRBJ2-3, is KAGVTQTPRYLIKTRGQQVTLSCSPISGHRSVSWYQQTPGQGLQFLFEYFSETQRNKGNFPGRFSGRQFSNSRSEMNVSTLELGDSALYLCASSLAGSLITDTQYFGPGTRLTVL.

V and J are TRBV27 and TRBJ1-1; possibly TRBD1 for D (6 bases). CDR1 and CDR2 (germline): MNHEY, SMNVEV (reference sequence). The CDR3 covers 15 residues. The V and J ends lost 5 bases and 1 base respectively, with 14 bases between them. For the CDR3, the DNA is TGTGCCAGCAGTGGACCGGGGGGGGCGAACACTGAAGCTTTCTTT. As protein: CASSGPGGANTEAFF.

This clonotype was counted once. This sequence joins TRBV13 and TRBJ2-6, with TRBD1 as a possible D gene (5 bases). Germline values: CDR1 PRHDT, CDR2 FYEKMQ (reference sequence). The V end lost 2 bases, the J end lost 4 bases, and 12 bases lay between the germline ends. The CDR3 is made up of 16 amino acids. Written as DNA, the CDR3 is TGTGCCAGCAGCTTAAACCAGGGTCAAGGGGCCAACGTCCTGACTTTC. This gives the protein CASSLNQGQGANVLTF.

This rearrangement joins TRBV27 to TRBJ1-1, with D maybe TRBD1 (6 bases). The V and J ends lost 3 bases and 3 bases respectively, with 11 bases between them. The CDR3 has 14 residues. Germline CDR1 is MNHEY and CDR2 is SMNVEV (reference sequence). CDR3 nucleotides: TGTGCCAGCAGTTTGTTCCAGGGGTACACTGAAGCTTTCTTT. It yields the protein CASSLFQGYTEAFF.

The J gene is TRBJ2-7, the V gene TRBV7-6; no clear D gene. Germline V gives CDR1 SGHVS, CDR2 FNYEAQ. V was trimmed by 1 base and J by 0 bases, leaving 10 bases between them. CDR3 length: 15 amino acids. CDR3: CASSLERPPSYEQYF. The CDR3 coding sequence is TGTGCCAGCAGCTTAGAAAGACCGCCCTCCTACGAGCAGTACTTC. The whole variable domain, remainder taken from reference TRBV7-6 and TRBJ2-7, is GAGVSQSPRYKVTKRGQDVALRCDPISGHVSLYWYRQALGQGPEFLTYFNYEAQQDKSGLPNDRFSAERPEGSISTLTIQRTEQRDSAMYRCASSLERPPSYEQYFGPGTRLTVT.